Listed below are T cell receptor beta chains from one sample, sequenced in a study of T cells in Graves' hyperthyroidism and ophthalmopathy. TCRdb redid the calling of the multiplex PCR reads with MiXCR, one entry per CDR3 protein. This table holds about 620,000 distinct CDR3 sequences, around 15% found once. Input material: blood. The receptors stem from a woman aged 25 to 39 with Graves' hyperthyroidism. Both conserved end residues are part of each CDR3. Fields, in order: D gene, V gene, clone size, J gene, CDR3 DNA, CDR3 protein. D genes are given only for firm matches. Size values are once, few and many counts, or a class for expanded clones, and some rows have none.

d_call: -; v_call: TRBV3-1; clone_size: many; j_call: TRBJ1-1; cdr3_nt: TGTGCCAGCAGCCAAGAGATGCGGGGGCAAGGTATGAACACTGAAGCTTTCTTT; cdr3_aa: CASSQEMRGQGMNTEAFF
d_call: TRBD1; v_call: TRBV5-1; clone_size: many; j_call: TRBJ2-5; cdr3_nt: TGCGCCAGCAGCTTGGAGGACAGGGAACGAGAGACCCAGTACTTC; cdr3_aa: CASSLEDRERETQYF
d_call: TRBD1; v_call: TRBV5-1; clone_size: few; j_call: TRBJ2-7; cdr3_nt: TGCGCCAGCAGCCTACTATCCGGGACAGGGGTTATCTACGAGCAGTACTTC; cdr3_aa: CASSLLSGTGVIYEQYF
d_call: TRBD2; v_call: TRBV24-1; clone_size: few; j_call: TRBJ2-3; cdr3_nt: TGTGCCACCAGTGATCCGGGACTAGCGGGAGTAGATACGCAGTATTTT; cdr3_aa: CATSDPGLAGVDTQYF
d_call: -; v_call: TRBV7-9; clone_size: many; j_call: TRBJ1-2; cdr3_nt: TGTGCCAGCAGCTTAGTACAAGGGTATCACTATGGCTACACCTTC; cdr3_aa: CASSLVQGYHYGYTF
d_call: TRBD1; v_call: TRBV29-1; clone_size: few; j_call: TRBJ2-1; cdr3_nt: TGCAGCGTTGGCACAGGGGGAACTTTCGATGAGCAGTTCTTC; cdr3_aa: CSVGTGGTFDEQFF
d_call: -; v_call: TRBV6-1; clone_size: many; j_call: TRBJ1-2; cdr3_nt: TGTGCCAGCAGGGACAGCCCTTATGGCTACACCTTC; cdr3_aa: CASRDSPYGYTF
d_call: -; v_call: TRBV30; clone_size: many; j_call: TRBJ1-1; cdr3_nt: TGTGCCTGGAGCGGACGGACGGGTAACACTGAAGCTTTCTTT; cdr3_aa: CAWSGRTGNTEAFF
d_call: -; v_call: TRBV11-2; clone_size: many; j_call: TRBJ2-7; cdr3_nt: TGTGCCAGCAGCTTAGCGTCGAAGTCGTACGAGCAGTACTTC; cdr3_aa: CASSLASKSYEQYF
d_call: -; v_call: TRBV6-6; clone_size: many; j_call: TRBJ2-7; cdr3_nt: TGTGCCAGCAGTTACTCTGGGCAGAGGTATAGCTACGAGCAGTACTTC; cdr3_aa: CASSYSGQRYSYEQYF
d_call: -; v_call: TRBV20-1; clone_size: few; j_call: TRBJ1-1; cdr3_nt: TGCAGTGCCCTACCCCCCAGCACTGAAGCTTTCTTT; cdr3_aa: CSALPPSTEAFF
d_call: -; v_call: TRBV3-1; clone_size: many; j_call: TRBJ1-5; cdr3_nt: TGTGCCAGCAGCCAATTGACGGGGCAGCCCCAGCATTTT; cdr3_aa: CASSQLTGQPQHF
d_call: TRBD1; v_call: TRBV6-1; clone_size: many; j_call: TRBJ1-5; cdr3_nt: TGTGCCAGCAGACGGGACAGGGGTGGCAATCAGCCCCAGCATTTT; cdr3_aa: CASRRDRGGNQPQHF
d_call: -; v_call: TRBV6-1; clone_size: many; j_call: TRBJ1-2; cdr3_nt: TGTGCCAGCAGTCCCCCGGGGGCGTTCTATGGCTACACCTTC; cdr3_aa: CASSPPGAFYGYTF
d_call: -; v_call: TRBV7-9; clone_size: many; j_call: TRBJ2-4; cdr3_nt: TGTGCCAGCAGCGCCCTTGGACACGGGGACATTCAGTACTTC; cdr3_aa: CASSALGHGDIQYF
d_call: TRBD2; v_call: TRBV29-1; clone_size: many; j_call: TRBJ2-1; cdr3_nt: TGCAGCGTCGGGGGGACTAGCCTAAATGAGCAGTTCTTC; cdr3_aa: CSVGGTSLNEQFF
d_call: -; v_call: TRBV28; clone_size: many; j_call: TRBJ2-5; cdr3_nt: TGTGCCAGCAGTTTGGGTTCCGGGGGTATAGAGACCCAGTACTTC; cdr3_aa: CASSLGSGGIETQYF
d_call: TRBD2; v_call: TRBV15; clone_size: few; j_call: TRBJ2-1; cdr3_nt: TGTGCCACCAGCCGGCAGGGACTAGCGGAACAAAATGAGCAGTTCTTC; cdr3_aa: CATSRQGLAEQNEQFF
d_call: -; v_call: TRBV6-2/TRBV6-3; clone_size: many; j_call: TRBJ2-1; cdr3_nt: TGTGCCATCCGGGACATGGGGAGCCATGAGCAGTTCTTC; cdr3_aa: CAIRDMGSHEQFF
d_call: -; v_call: TRBV20-1; clone_size: -; j_call: TRBJ1-3; cdr3_nt: TGCAGTGCTGGACGGGGAAGATCTGGAAACACCATATATTTT; cdr3_aa: CSAGRGRSGNTIYF
d_call: -; v_call: TRBV15; clone_size: -; j_call: TRBJ2-7; cdr3_nt: TGTGCCACCAGCAGAGAGGGACAAAGCAGCGAGCAGTACTTC; cdr3_aa: CATSREGQSSEQYF
d_call: -; v_call: TRBV3-1; clone_size: many; j_call: TRBJ1-5; cdr3_nt: TGTGCCAGCAGCCAAGGGGCCGGACAGAAACAGCCCCAGCATTTT; cdr3_aa: CASSQGAGQKQPQHF
d_call: -; v_call: TRBV7-2; clone_size: -; j_call: TRBJ2-7; cdr3_nt: TGTGCCAGCAGCGGGGCCCTCACCCGGTACGAGCAGTACTTC; cdr3_aa: CASSGALTRYEQYF
d_call: -; v_call: TRBV9; clone_size: -; j_call: TRBJ2-2; cdr3_nt: TGTGCCAGCAGCGGGTTGGGGGGCAACACCGGGGAGCTGTTTTTT; cdr3_aa: CASSGLGGNTGELFF
d_call: -; v_call: TRBV11-2; clone_size: few; j_call: TRBJ1-3; cdr3_nt: TGTGCCAGCAGCTTCCAAACAGGTTACTCTGGAAACACCATATATTTT; cdr3_aa: CASSFQTGYSGNTIYF
d_call: -; v_call: TRBV28; clone_size: many; j_call: TRBJ1-2; cdr3_nt: TGTGCCAGCAGTCTAACAGGTGCTCAGGGCAACGGTGGCTACACCTTC; cdr3_aa: CASSLTGAQGNGGYTF
d_call: TRBD2; v_call: TRBV7-2; clone_size: many; j_call: TRBJ2-5; cdr3_nt: TGTGCCAGCAGCCATAATCGACTAGCGGGATCGCAGGAGACCCAGTACTTC; cdr3_aa: CASSHNRLAGSQETQYF
d_call: -; v_call: TRBV6-1; clone_size: many; j_call: TRBJ2-3; cdr3_nt: TGTGCCAGCAGGGGTAGTGCCCCAGATACGCAGTATTTT; cdr3_aa: CASRGSAPDTQYF
d_call: TRBD1; v_call: TRBV11-2; clone_size: many; j_call: TRBJ1-1; cdr3_nt: TGTGCCAGCAGCTTCTCCGTGGACAGGATGAACACTGAAGCTTTCTTT; cdr3_aa: CASSFSVDRMNTEAFF
d_call: -; v_call: TRBV19; clone_size: -; j_call: TRBJ2-7; cdr3_nt: TGTGCCAGTAGTATTTCGGGGGTCGCCTACGAGCAGTACTTC; cdr3_aa: CASSISGVAYEQYF
d_call: TRBD1; v_call: TRBV18; clone_size: -; j_call: TRBJ1-2; cdr3_nt: TGTGCCAGCAGTCAAGACAGGGTTGTCTATGGCTACACCTTC; cdr3_aa: CASSQDRVVYGYTF
d_call: -; v_call: TRBV6-1; clone_size: few; j_call: TRBJ2-7; cdr3_nt: TGTGCCAGCAGTGAAACTCGCGAGCAGTACTTC; cdr3_aa: CASSETREQYF
d_call: TRBD1; v_call: TRBV28; clone_size: many; j_call: TRBJ2-7; cdr3_nt: TGTGCCAGCACCTCCGACAGGGGCGAGCAGTACTTC; cdr3_aa: CASTSDRGEQYF
d_call: -; v_call: TRBV11-2; clone_size: few; j_call: TRBJ1-3; cdr3_nt: TGTGCCAGCAGCTCTCGGGCCGCTCTGAAAGGAAACACCATATATTTT; cdr3_aa: CASSSRAALKGNTIYF
d_call: TRBD2; v_call: TRBV13; clone_size: many; j_call: TRBJ2-7; cdr3_nt: TGTGCCAGCAGCTTCGGGACTAGCGGGACTAGGAACGAGCAGTACTTC; cdr3_aa: CASSFGTSGTRNEQYF
d_call: TRBD2; v_call: TRBV7-9; clone_size: few; j_call: TRBJ2-1; cdr3_nt: TGTGCCAGCAGCCCCCAGTATGAGGGAGGGCCTCTTGAGCAGTTCTTC; cdr3_aa: CASSPQYEGGPLEQFF
d_call: TRBD1; v_call: TRBV6-6; clone_size: many; j_call: TRBJ1-2; cdr3_nt: TGTGCCAGCAGTTACAACAAACAGGGGGGGGACTATGGCTACACCTTC; cdr3_aa: CASSYNKQGGDYGYTF
d_call: TRBD2; v_call: TRBV3-1; clone_size: many; j_call: TRBJ2-2; cdr3_nt: TGTGCCAGCAGACCAGCGGGAGTAGGGAGTAACGGGGAGCTGTTTTTT; cdr3_aa: CASRPAGVGSNGELFF
d_call: -; v_call: TRBV30; clone_size: many; j_call: TRBJ2-1; cdr3_nt: TGTGCCTGGAGTGCAACACGTGAGCAGTTCTTC; cdr3_aa: CAWSATREQFF
d_call: TRBD2; v_call: TRBV11-3; clone_size: many; j_call: TRBJ2-3; cdr3_nt: TGTGCCAGCAGCTTAGATCGTGTCGGGAGGGGGGCAGATACGCAGTATTTT; cdr3_aa: CASSLDRVGRGADTQYF